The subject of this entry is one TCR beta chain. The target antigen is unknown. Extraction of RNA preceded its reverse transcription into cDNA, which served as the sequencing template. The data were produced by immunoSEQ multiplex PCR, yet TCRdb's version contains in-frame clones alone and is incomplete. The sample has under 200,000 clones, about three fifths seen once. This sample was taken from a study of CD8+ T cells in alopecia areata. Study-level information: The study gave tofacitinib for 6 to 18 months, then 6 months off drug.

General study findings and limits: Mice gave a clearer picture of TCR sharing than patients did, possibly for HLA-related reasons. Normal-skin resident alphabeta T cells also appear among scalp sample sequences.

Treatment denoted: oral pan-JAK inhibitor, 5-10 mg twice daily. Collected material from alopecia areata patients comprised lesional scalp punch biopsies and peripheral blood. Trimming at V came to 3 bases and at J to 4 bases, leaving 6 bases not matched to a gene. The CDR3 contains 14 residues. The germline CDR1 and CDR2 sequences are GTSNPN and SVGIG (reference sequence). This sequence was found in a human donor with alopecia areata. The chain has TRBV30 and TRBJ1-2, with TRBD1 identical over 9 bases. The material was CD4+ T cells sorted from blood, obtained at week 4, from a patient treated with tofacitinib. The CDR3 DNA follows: TGTGCCTGGAGCCCGACAGGGGGAATCTATGGCTACACCTTC. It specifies CAWSPTGGIYGYTF.